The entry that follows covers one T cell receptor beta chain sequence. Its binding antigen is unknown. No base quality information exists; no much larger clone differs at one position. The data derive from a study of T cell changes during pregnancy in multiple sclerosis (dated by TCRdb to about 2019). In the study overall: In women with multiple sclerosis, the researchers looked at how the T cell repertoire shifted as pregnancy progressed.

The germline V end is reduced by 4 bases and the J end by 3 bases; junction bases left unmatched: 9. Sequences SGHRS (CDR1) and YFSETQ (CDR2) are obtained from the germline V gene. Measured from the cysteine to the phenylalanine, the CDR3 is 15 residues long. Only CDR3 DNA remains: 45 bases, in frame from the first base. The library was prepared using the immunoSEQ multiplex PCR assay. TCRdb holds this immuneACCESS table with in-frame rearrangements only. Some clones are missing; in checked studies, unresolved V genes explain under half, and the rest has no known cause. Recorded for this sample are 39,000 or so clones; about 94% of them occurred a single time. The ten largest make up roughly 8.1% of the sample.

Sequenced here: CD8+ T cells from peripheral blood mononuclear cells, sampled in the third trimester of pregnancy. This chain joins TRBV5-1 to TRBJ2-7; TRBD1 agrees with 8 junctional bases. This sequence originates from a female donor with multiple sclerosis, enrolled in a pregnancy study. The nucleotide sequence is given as TGCGCCAGCAGCCCCCGGACAGGGAACGGCTACGAGCAGTACTTC. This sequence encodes CASSPRTGNGYEQYF.